This TCR beta chain emerged from a study of cytomegalovirus exposure and HLA in healthy donors. PCR used 60 Vbeta primers and 13 Jbeta primers. The protocol was immunoSEQ multiplex PCR, while the TCRdb copy is restricted to in-frame clones and leaves out a portion. There are more than 110,000 clones in the sample; almost 85% occur only once, and roughly 1.4% lies in the top ten. V gave up 0 bases and J gave up 8 bases, with 14 bases separating them. Germline CDR1 reads MNHNS; CDR2 reads SASEGT. The CDR3 runs to 15 residues. The chain has TRBV6-1 and TRBJ1-5; D gene uncertain. Sequenced sample: PBMCs. This sequence was found in a young man in good health and CMV-seropositive. For the CDR3, the DNA is TGTGCCAGCAGTGAAGCGAATGCCCCTCTAGAGCCCCAGCATTTT. Translation: CASSEANAPLEPQHF.